The 22 T cell receptor beta chains presented below share a single source sample, sequenced in a study of shared clonotypes between healthy human individuals. Here immunoSEQ multiplex PCR was the method, and the copy in TCRdb shows in-frame clones only, minus some. The sample lists about 680,000 clones, around 92% occurring once. Naive CD8 cells comprised CD45RO-negative, CCR7-positively selected cells, excluding terminally differentiated effector memory CD45RA+ cells. Sequencing was done on a sample of naive CD8+ T cells sorted from blood. All receptors come from a man between 25 and 39 years old in good health.

This chain connects TRBV6-6 to TRBJ1-2, with D possibly being TRBD1 (6 bases). CDR1 MNHNY and CDR2 SVGAGI come from the germline V gene (reference sequence). V was shortened by 7 bases and J by 3 bases, with 9 bases between the two germline ends. This CDR3 contains 12 residues. This CDR3 is CASKGGDYGYTF. CDR3 DNA: TGTGCCAGCAAGGGGGGCGACTATGGCTACACCTTC.

The V and J genes are TRBV29-1 and TRBJ1-2; the match to TRBD1 covers 8 bases. CDR3 length: 13 amino acids. Germline values: CDR1 SQVTM, CDR2 ANQGSEA. V dropped 1 base and J dropped 4; count of bases not matched to a gene: 2. The CDR3 nucleotides read TGCAGCGTTGAAGGACAGGGGCTCTATGGCTACACCTTC. Its protein is CSVEGQGLYGYTF.

This chain joins TRBV29-1 and TRBJ2-3; 8 bases map to TRBD2. CDR1 and CDR2 from the germline V gene are SQVTM and ANQGSEA. The V gene end was trimmed by 6 bases and the J gene end by 4 bases; junction bases not matched to a gene: 9. CDR3 length equals 14 residues. CDR3 in amino acids: CSVGLAASADTQYF. CDR3 DNA: TGCAGCGTCGGACTAGCCGCATCCGCAGATACGCAGTATTTT.

The V and J genes are TRBV4-3 and TRBJ2-2, with 14 bases that match TRBD2. J gave up 7 bases and V 4 bases, and 14 bases lay outside the gene matches. Germline V CDR1 and CDR2: LGHNA, YSLEER. The CDR3 has 19 residues. Here the CDR3 DNA reads TGCGCCAGCAGCCTTGGATTGGGACTAGCGGGAGTTGGGCTCGGGGAGCTGTTTTTT. Protein sequence: CASSLGLGLAGVGLGELFF.

The rearrangement uses TRBV5-1 and TRBJ2-2; D assignment may be TRBD1 or TRBD2 (5 bases each). The CDR3 has 12 residues. The germline V and J ends were trimmed by 7 bases and 1 base, with 5 bases remaining between them. The germline gives CDR1 SGHRS, CDR2 YFSETQ. CDR3 region: CASGGNTGELFF. The CDR3 region has the DNA TGCGCCAGCGGGGGGAACACCGGGGAGCTGTTTTTT.

The chain recombines TRBV28 with TRBJ2-3; 8 bases agree with TRBD1. Germline CDR1 is MDHEN and CDR2 is SYDVKM. CDR3 size: 16 residues. V shed 7 bases and J 4 bases; nucleotides not matched to a gene: 13. The CDR3 loop reads CASTPWGDRFPDTQYF. Here the CDR3 DNA reads TGTGCCAGCACCCCCTGGGGGGACAGGTTTCCAGATACGCAGTATTTT.

The gene calls are TRBV4-2 and TRBJ2-7; D is possibly TRBD2 (6 bases). V was clipped by 1 base and J by 3 bases, with 10 bases between them. This CDR3 is 14 amino acids long. Looked up from germline, CDR1 is LGHNA and CDR2 is YNFKEQ. The CDR3 bases are TGTGCCAGCAGCCAAGGTACGGGGGACTACGAGCAGTACTTC. It is translated as CASSQGTGDYEQYF.

The chain links TRBV15 to TRBJ2-1; 14 bases align to TRBD2. The CDR3 runs 15 residues. Trimming removed 5 bases from V and 8 bases from J; junction bases left unmatched: 5. Germline V gene data show CDR1 as LNHNV and CDR2 as YYDKDF (reference sequence). The CDR3 loop is CATSPGTSGRHEQFF. CDR3 sequence (DNA): TGTGCCACCAGCCCCGGGACTAGCGGGAGACATGAGCAGTTCTTC.

The chain is built from TRBV5-5 and TRBJ2-7, with TRBD2 matching 8 bases. The ends lost 4 bases at V and 6 bases at J; junction bases unmatched: 9. Germline values: CDR1 SGHKS, CDR2 YYEKEE (reference sequence). The CDR3 loop spans 14 amino acids. The CDR3 sequence: CASSPGTRGLEQYF. DNA for the CDR3: TGTGCCAGCAGCCCCGGGACTAGAGGTCTCGAGCAGTACTTC. The full variable domain, with the rest looked up from reference TRBV5-5 and TRBJ2-7, is DAGVTQSPTHLIKTRGQQVTLRCSPISGHKSVSWYQQVLGQGPQFIFQYYEKEERGRGNFPDRFSARQFPNYSSELNVNALLLGDSALYLCASSPGTRGLEQYFGPGTRLTVT.

The chain couples TRBV5-8 to TRBJ1-5, with D unclear. Germline CDR1 and CDR2: SGHTS and YDEGEE. The CDR3 is 14 residues long. V lost 5 bases and J 0 bases, leaving 9 bases between the germline ends. DNA of the CDR3: TGTGCCAGCAGATACAGAGATAGCAATCAGCCCCAGCATTTT. Its translation: CASRYRDSNQPQHF.

V is TRBV7-9 and J is TRBJ2-7; 9 nucleotides line up with TRBD1. After removal of 5 bases from V and 3 bases from J, the junction contained 8 bases not matched to a gene. The CDR3 has 15 residues. The germline V gene encodes CDR1 SEHNR and CDR2 FQNEAQ (reference sequence). The CDR3 sequence: CASSPPGQGRYEQYF. The CDR3 bases are TGTGCCAGCAGCCCACCGGGACAGGGCCGCTACGAGCAGTACTTC. Looking up the rest from reference TRBV7-9 and TRBJ2-7 gives the full variable domain: DTGVSQNPRHKITKRGQNVTFRCDPISEHNRLYWYRQTLGQGPEFLTYFQNEAQLEKSRLLSDRFSAERPKGSFSTLEIQRTEQGDSAMYLCASSPPGQGRYEQYFGPGTRLTVT.

This chain connects TRBV5-6 to TRBJ1-2; perhaps TRBD1 as D (6 bases). CDR3 length: 14 residues. Deletions cut 4 bases from V and 4 bases from J, with 14 bases between. The V gene's germline CDR1 is SGHDT and CDR2 YYEEEE. CDR3 bases: TGTGCCAGCAGCGGTGTGGGGGGCGGCTATGGCTACACCTTC. Its translation is CASSGVGGGYGYTF. Full variable domain (remainder filled in from reference TRBV5-6 and TRBJ1-2): DAGVTQSPTHLIKTRGQQVTLRCSPKSGHDTVSWYQQALGQGPQFIFQYYEEEERQRGNFPDRFSGHQFPNYSSELNVNALLLGDSALYLCASSGVGGGYGYTFGSGTRLTVV.

The rearrangement uses TRBV27 and TRBJ1-1, with a possible D match to TRBD1 (6 bases). The CDR3 runs 15 residues. Between the trimmed V and J ends, which lost 5 bases and 3 bases, there was a span of 16 bases. CDR1 MNHEY and CDR2 SMNVEV come from the germline V gene (reference sequence). The CDR3, as DNA: TGTGCCAGCAGTCCGAGGGGGGTTCGGGACACTGAAGCTTTCTTT. It translates to CASSPRGVRDTEAFF.

This chain connects TRBV11-2 to TRBJ2-1, with D uncertain. The CDR3 totals 15 residues. Germline CDR1 is SGHAT and CDR2 is FQNNGV. The V gene lost 5 bases and the J gene lost 0 bases, with 11 bases spanning the gap. CDR3 residues: CASSRTASSYNEQFF. For the CDR3, the DNA is TGTGCCAGCAGCCGAACAGCGAGCTCCTACAATGAGCAGTTCTTC.

As for this clone: Distinct nucleotide sequences in the sample also encode this CDR3. V usage is TRBV18 and J usage is TRBJ2-7; maybe TRBD1 (5 bases). This CDR3 region has 13 residues. V was shortened by 2 bases and J by 3 bases, with 8 bases between the two germline ends. Germline V gene data show CDR1 as KGHSH and CDR2 as LQKENI. CDR3 loop: CASSPGHSYEQYF. The CDR3 DNA sequence: TGTGCCAGCTCACCAGGACATAGCTACGAGCAGTACTTC.

The rearrangement uses TRBV21-1 and TRBJ1-2; the table's D call TRBD1 went unverified against the DNA. TRBV21-1 is tagged as a pseudogene. The length of the CDR3 is 14 residues. The CDR3 sequence: CASSKDGTKGGYTF. CDR3 nucleotides: TGTGCCAGCAGCAAAGATGGGACAAAGGGCGGCTACACCTTC.

The CDR3: CASGLAGAPTYNEQFF. The CDR3 bases are TGTGCTAGTGGTTTGGCCGGCGCGCCGACCTACAATGAGCAGTTCTTC. V is TRBV12-5 and J is TRBJ2-1; D gene ambiguous. The V end was cut by 1 base, the J end by 2 bases, with 12 bases between. Germline V gene sequence: CDR1 LGHNT, CDR2 FRNRAP. This CDR3 is 16 amino acids long. The full variable domain, its missing parts supplied by reference TRBV12-5 and TRBJ2-1, is DARVTQTPRHKVTEMGQEVTMRCQPILGHNTVFWYRQTMMQGLELLAYFRNRAPLDDSGMPKDRFSAEMPDATLATLKIQPSEPRDSAVYFCASGLAGAPTYNEQFFGPGTRLTVL.

This chain connects TRBV27 to TRBJ2-7; 7 bases fit TRBD2. The CDR3 extends over 16 amino acids. Germline lookup yields CDR1 MNHEY and CDR2 SMNVEV (reference sequence). Losses at the gene ends were 3 bases for V and 0 bases for J; bases not matched to a gene: 8. The CDR3 protein is CASSLMGGSRSYEQYF. CDR3 DNA sequence: TGTGCCAGCAGTTTGATGGGCGGGAGTCGCTCCTACGAGCAGTACTTC.

The chain links TRBV27 to TRBJ1-5; no firm D call. Per the germline V gene, CDR1 is MNHEY and CDR2 is SMNVEV (reference sequence). V gave up 6 bases and J gave up 1 base, with 7 bases separating them. CDR3 size: 13 residues. CDR3 nucleotide sequence: TGTGCCAGCAGCATAATGAGCAATCAGCCCCAGCATTTT. Translated: CASSIMSNQPQHF.

To note about this clone: Other DNA sequences of this sample code for an identical CDR3. J is TRBJ2-3 and V is TRBV9; D unclear. The germline V and J ends were trimmed by 0 bases and 3 bases, with 2 bases remaining between them. This CDR3 is 12 amino acids long. Per germline, CDR1 SGDLS and CDR2 YYNGEE. CDR3 loop: CASSVGTDTQYF. The CDR3 DNA follows: TGTGCCAGCAGCGTAGGGACAGATACGCAGTATTTT.

The genes are TRBV5-4 and TRBJ2-2; 14 nucleotides align to TRBD2. Germline-derived CDR1 and CDR2 are SGHNT and YYREEE (reference sequence). This CDR3 spans 18 amino acids. J lost 9 bases, V lost 0 bases, and 10 bases had no gene match. CDR3 sequence (DNA): TGTGCCAGCAGCTTGGACCCGGGACTAGCGGGAGTGGGGCGGGAGCTGTTTTTT. Translated, it gives CASSLDPGLAGVGRELFF. Drawing the rest from reference TRBV5-4 and TRBJ2-2, the complete variable domain is ETGVTQSPTHLIKTRGQQVTLRCSSQSGHNTVSWYQQALGQGPQFIFQYYREEENGRGNFPPRFSGLQFPNYSSELNVNALELDDSALYLCASSLDPGLAGVGRELFFGEGSRLTVL.

J is TRBJ2-3 and V is TRBV9; D not certain. The CDR3 runs to 15 residues. Trimming cost V 0 bases and J 4 bases, with 12 bases left between them. The germline CDR1 and CDR2 sequences are SGDLS and YYNGEE. The CDR3 loop is CASSVEAPAADTQYF. The CDR3 coding sequence is TGTGCCAGCAGCGTAGAAGCTCCGGCGGCAGATACGCAGTATTTT.